Listed here are 21 T cell receptor beta chains from one sample, sequenced in a study of blood T cell repertoires in COVID-19. Method: immunoSEQ multiplex PCR; TCRdb's copy keeps in-frame clones and lacks some. The sample lists 130,000 to 150,000 clones, roughly 79% occurring once. The sequenced material came from peripheral blood. The source is a human donor with acute or convalescent COVID-19. The donor label of this sample is uncertain.

The CDR3 is CATSRGGDSYEQYF. As DNA, the CDR3 is TGTGCCACCAGCAGAGGGGGGGACAGCTACGAGCAGTACTTC. The V call is TRBV15, the J call TRBJ2-7, with D possibly being TRBD1 (7 bases). V lost 1 base, J lost 3 bases, and 10 bases lay in between. Germline loops: CDR1 LNHNV, CDR2 YYDKDF (reference sequence). This CDR3 has 14 amino acids.

The rearrangement links TRBV18 to TRBJ2-5; TRBD1 agrees at 7 bases. This CDR3 is built from 14 residues. Germline values: CDR1 KGHSH, CDR2 LQKENI. The junction had 5 bases not matched to a gene; V was cut back by 3 bases and J by 4 bases. The CDR3 DNA is TGTGCCAGCTCACCCTTGACAGGGAGAGAGACCCAGTACTTC. It specifies CASSPLTGRETQYF. The full variable domain, rest sourced from reference TRBV18 and TRBJ2-5, is NAGVMQNPRHLVRRRGQEARLRCSPMKGHSHVYWYRQLPEEGLKFMVYLQKENIIDESGMPKERFSAEFPKEGPSILRIQQVVRGDSAAYFCASSPLTGRETQYFGPGTRLLVL.

The V and J genes are TRBV5-1 and TRBJ1-4; the match to TRBD1 covers 7 bases. V lost 9 bases, J lost 3 bases, and 8 bases stayed unmatched. The CDR3 runs to 14 residues. From germline, CDR1 is SGHRS and CDR2 YFSETQ. This CDR3 is CATSRQGANEKLFF. The CDR3 nucleotides read TGCGCCACCTCAAGACAGGGCGCTAATGAAAAACTGTTTTTT.

This clone was seen a handful of times. The genes are TRBV7-3 and TRBJ1-2; 7 bases line up with TRBD1. Germline trimming cut 4 bases from V and 8 bases from J; bases unmatched to any gene: 4. CDR3 length equals 12 residues. CDR1 is SGHTA and CDR2 is FQGTGA in the germline V gene. CDR3 loop: CASSSQGNGYTF. CDR3 DNA: TGTGCCAGCAGCTCACAGGGGAACGGCTACACCTTC. Full variable domain (outside the CDR3, taken from reference TRBV7-3 and TRBJ1-2): GAGVSQTPSNKVTEKGKYVELRCDPISGHTALYWYRQSLGQGPEFLIYFQGTGAADDSGLPNDRFFAVRPEGSVSTLKIQRTERGDSAVYLCASSSQGNGYTFGSGTRLTVV.

The rearrangement uses TRBV5-4 and TRBJ2-3; 8 bases align to TRBD1. V lost 4 bases and J lost 6; bases outside the gene matches: 10. Germline V gene lookup returns CDR1 SGHNT and CDR2 YYREEE (reference sequence). CDR3 length: 15 residues. The chain's CDR3 is CASSVDRARKDTQYF. The CDR3 bases are TGTGCCAGCAGCGTGGACAGGGCCCGAAAGGATACGCAGTATTTT.

The V and J genes are TRBV24-1 and TRBJ2-3; possibly TRBD2 for D (7 bases). CDR1 and CDR2 (germline): KGHDR, SFDVKD. This CDR3 region has 15 residues. V was cut by 5 bases and J by 2 bases, with 13 bases left in between. The CDR3 DNA is TGTGCCACCAGTGCACGGGGGGCGATCACAGATACGCAGTATTTT. Its translation: CATSARGAITDTQYF.

This clone was detected a few times. The chain is built from TRBV4-2 and TRBJ1-2; D is uncertain. V dropped 4 bases and J dropped 0 bases, with 15 bases sitting between them. The CDR3 is 16 residues long. Germline V lookup: CDR1 LGHNA, CDR2 YNFKEQ. The CDR3 is CASSPYSVTSNYGYTF. As DNA, the CDR3 is TGTGCCAGCAGCCCCTACTCGGTAACGTCTAACTATGGCTACACCTTC.

The chain uses TRBV4-2 and TRBJ2-2, with TRBD2 as a possible D gene (5 bases). The V end was cut by 0 bases, the J end by 2 bases, with 10 bases between. The CDR3 totals 16 residues. Germline V lookup: CDR1 LGHNA, CDR2 YNFKEQ. This CDR3 reads CASSQEIGLNTGELFF. CDR3 DNA: TGTGCCAGCAGCCAAGAGATTGGACTCAACACCGGGGAGCTGTTTTTT.

This sequence joins TRBV2 and TRBJ1-5; 8 nucleotides align to TRBD1. Germline assignment: CDR1 SNHLY and CDR2 FYNNEI. The CDR3 is 15 residues long. V dropped 7 bases and J dropped 0; count of bases not matched to a gene: 5. The CDR3 nucleotides are TGTGCCAGCAAGGGACAGGTCTTTAGCAATCAGCCCCAGCATTTT. Its translation is CASKGQVFSNQPQHF.

The chain has TRBV7-9 and TRBJ1-1; tentative D call: TRBD1 (5 bases). The germline V gene has CDR1 SEHNR and CDR2 FQNEAQ (reference sequence). Between the trimmed V and J ends, which lost 3 bases and 1 base, there was a span of 15 bases. The CDR3 consists of 16 residues. Here the CDR3 DNA reads TGTGCCAGCAGCTTTTCCGGGGGAACCCAGAACACTGAAGCTTTCTTT. Its translation: CASSFSGGTQNTEAFF.

In this sample, this clone turned up once. The chain recombines TRBV24-1 with TRBJ2-5; the D gene is possibly TRBD1 (5 bases). The CDR3 loop spans 16 amino acids. V was clipped by 6 bases and J by 3 bases, with 19 bases between them. Looked up from germline, CDR1 is KGHDR and CDR2 is SFDVKD. The CDR3 sequence: CATSHVTGRGEETQYF. CDR3 in DNA: TGTGCCACCAGTCATGTGACTGGAAGGGGCGAAGAGACCCAGTACTTC.

J is TRBJ2-7 and V is TRBV7-8, with a possible D match to TRBD2 (6 bases). Germline V gene lookup returns CDR1 SGHVS and CDR2 FQNEAQ. The germline V and J ends were trimmed by 5 bases and 7 bases, with 15 bases remaining between them. CDR3 size: 13 residues. The DNA of the CDR3 is TGTGCCAGCAGCCCCTACGGGGGATTGGAGCAGTACTTC. Translation gives CASSPYGGLEQYF.

This chain uses TRBV18 with TRBJ1-2; 10 nucleotides match TRBD1. CDR3 length: 14 amino acids. J was trimmed by 4 bases and V by 4 bases; bases with no gene match: 3. Germline V gives CDR1 KGHSH, CDR2 LQKENI. The CDR3 protein is CASSQGQGSYGYTF. For the CDR3, the DNA is TGTGCCAGCTCACAGGGACAGGGGAGCTATGGCTACACCTTC.

This chain uses TRBV9 with TRBJ1-4; tentative D call: TRBD1 (5 bases). This CDR3 has 16 amino acids. CDR1 is SGDLS, CDR2 YYNGEE, per germline. Trimming removed 3 bases at V and 0 bases at J, with 12 bases between. Written as DNA, the CDR3 is TGTGCCAGCAGCGCGTTGGGGGGTGCAACTAATGAAAAACTGTTTTTT. The encoded protein is CASSALGGATNEKLFF.

This chain joins TRBV28 and TRBJ1-5; TRBD1 matches 8 bases. The CDR3 has 17 amino acids. The V gene end was trimmed by 4 bases and the J gene end by 2 bases; junction bases not matched to a gene: 10. CDR1 and CDR2 from the germline V gene are MDHEN and SYDVKM. The CDR3 DNA is TGTGCCAGCAGTTCGGGGCAGGGGGCTAGGGGCAATCAGCCCCAGCATTTT. Its translation is CASSSGQGARGNQPQHF.

The V and J genes are TRBV5-4 and TRBJ1-5; perhaps TRBD1 as D (6 bases). The ends were cut back, 4 bases at V and 7 bases at J, with 9 bases in the middle. The germline V gene encodes CDR1 SGHNT and CDR2 YYREEE (reference sequence). The CDR3 length is 12 residues. The CDR3 reads CASSQQGQPQHF. DNA for the CDR3: TGTGCCAGCAGCCAGCAGGGGCAGCCCCAGCATTTT.

The chain joins TRBV15 to TRBJ1-5; no firm D call. Between the trimmed V and J ends, which lost 8 bases and 6 bases, there was a span of 20 bases. The CDR3 is made up of 15 amino acids. CDR1 is LNHNV, CDR2 YYDKDF, per germline (reference sequence). CDR3 region: CATQPYGGLGQPQHF. The CDR3, as DNA: TGTGCCACCCAACCGTACGGAGGGCTAGGTCAGCCCCAGCATTTT.

The genes are TRBV3-1 (or the pseudogene TRBV3-2) and TRBJ1-1; D is unresolved. V shed 5 bases and J shed 0 bases, with 7 bases lying between them. Germline V lookup: CDR1 LGHDT, CDR2 YNNKEL (reference sequence). CDR3 length: 13 amino acids. The CDR3 loop is CASSYGVNTEAFF. The CDR3 nucleotides read TGTGCCAGCAGCTACGGGGTGAACACTGAAGCTTTCTTT.

V is TRBV13 and J is TRBJ2-2; 12 bases agree with TRBD2. Germline V gene data show CDR1 as PRHDT and CDR2 as FYEKMQ (reference sequence). J lost 5 bases, V lost 4 bases, and 5 bases had no gene match. The CDR3 runs 16 residues. CDR3 sequence reads: CASSYGLAGKTGELFF. CDR3 coding DNA: TGTGCCAGCAGCTACGGACTAGCGGGGAAAACCGGGGAGCTGTTTTTT. Full variable domain (missing parts from reference TRBV13 and TRBJ2-2): AAGVIQSPRHLIKEKRETATLKCYPIPRHDTVYWYQQGPGQDPQFLISFYEKMQSDKGSIPDRFSAQQFSDYHSELNMSSLELGDSALYFCASSYGLAGKTGELFFGEGSRLTVL.

This rearrangement joins TRBV7-6 to TRBJ1-2, with unresolved D. Per germline, CDR1 SGHVS and CDR2 FNYEAQ. The CDR3 runs to 15 residues. V lost 5 bases and J 2 bases, leaving 15 bases between the germline ends. The CDR3 loop is CASSPWSTVNYGYTF. CDR3 DNA: TGTGCCAGCAGCCCCTGGTCTACAGTGAACTATGGCTACACCTTC.

The chain couples TRBV2 to TRBJ1-2, with 7 bases lining up with TRBD1. J lost 6 bases, V lost 1 base, and 11 bases had no gene match. The CDR3 contains 16 residues. The germline V gene has CDR1 SNHLY and CDR2 FYNNEI. The CDR3 DNA reads TGTGCCAGCAGTGAAGGGCTTGTCCCCGGGACAGATGGCTACACCTTC. This gives the protein CASSEGLVPGTDGYTF.